Below are 2 T cell receptor beta chains sequenced from a single sample in a study of cytomegalovirus exposure and HLA in healthy donors. With 60 Vbeta and 13 Jbeta primers, the PCR was carried out. Some clones are missing from TCRdb's copy, which holds only in-frame ones; the method was immunoSEQ multiplex PCR. The listing records 130,000 or so clones. The sample was PBMCs. These TCRs come from a woman under 30 in good health and CMV-seronegative.

The rearrangement joins TRBV19 to TRBJ1-2; D might be TRBD1 (5 bases). CDR3 length: 13 residues. Trimming took off 5 bases at V and 4 bases at J, with 11 bases between the two ends. The germline CDR1 and CDR2 sequences are LNHDA and SQIVND (reference sequence). CDR3 sequence reads: CASSPSTVYGYTF. As DNA, the CDR3 is TGTGCCAGTAGTCCCTCGACAGTCTATGGCTACACCTTC. The whole variable domain, remainder taken from reference TRBV19 and TRBJ1-2, is DGGITQSPKYLFRKEGQNVTLSCEQNLNHDAMYWYRQDPGQGLRLIYYSQIVNDFQKGDIAEGYSVSREKKESFPLTVTSAQKNPTAFYLCASSPSTVYGYTFGSGTRLTVV.

V and J are TRBV18 and TRBJ2-1, with 8 bases aligning to TRBD2. Losses at the gene ends were 4 bases for V and 8 bases for J; bases not matched to a gene: 10. The CDR3 loop spans 15 amino acids. Germline CDR1 KGHSH, CDR2 LQKENI. The CDR3 region has the DNA TGTGCCAGCTCACGGACCGGGACTAGTGCCTATGAGCAGTTCTTC. This codes for CASSRTGTSAYEQFF.